A single sample is the source of the 5 T cell receptor beta chains below, sequenced in a study of blood T cell repertoires in COVID-19 (TCRdb year 2020). To prepare the library, the immunoSEQ multiplex PCR assay was applied. TCRdb carries this immuneACCESS record with in-frame sequences only. Its versions omit some clonotypes, under half of them owing to an unresolved V gene in the studies checked, with the rest unexplained. The sample table records 130,000 to 150,000 clones; 80% to 90% of these occur just once. 6.5% to 9.5% of the sample is held by the ten biggest clonotypes. Material for sequencing was peripheral blood. Receptors originate from a woman aged 60-75 years with COVID-19, enrolled during active disease.

The chain recombines TRBV5-6 with TRBJ1-3; 8 bases match TRBD1. The CDR3 is 14 residues long. Germline CDR1 and CDR2: SGHDT and YYEEEE. Trimming took 6 bases from V and 2 from J; bases not matched to a gene: 4. CDR3 amino acids: CASTMTGAGNTIYF. The CDR3 nucleotides are TGTGCCAGCACGATGACAGGGGCTGGAAACACCATATATTTT.

The J gene is TRBJ1-1, the V gene TRBV6-5; 7 positions agree with TRBD1. Germline assignment: CDR1 MNHEY and CDR2 SVGAGI. The CDR3 consists of 16 residues. Trimming at V came to 4 bases and at J to 4 bases, leaving 12 bases not matched to a gene. The CDR3, as DNA: TGTGCCAGCAGTTCCCAAGGGGGCCGGGACGGCACTGAAGCTTTCTTT. The encoded protein is CASSSQGGRDGTEAFF.

This sequence joins TRBV20-1 and TRBJ1-1, with D unclear. This CDR3 is 11 amino acids long. Trimming removed 1 base from V and 7 bases from J, with 7 bases in between. In germline, CDR1 is DFQATT, CDR2 SNEGSKA (reference sequence). The CDR3 sequence: CSARGQREAFF. DNA of the CDR3: TGCAGTGCTAGAGGGCAGCGTGAAGCTTTCTTT.

The chain joins TRBV2 to TRBJ1-3, with 7 bases aligning to TRBD1. V lost 2 bases and J lost 3; bases outside the gene matches: 4. The CDR3 length is 15 residues. Germline V gene sequence: CDR1 SNHLY, CDR2 FYNNEI. CDR3: CASSELQGFGNTIYF. The CDR3 DNA follows: TGTGCCAGCAGTGAACTACAGGGGTTTGGAAACACCATATATTTT.

V usage is TRBV4-3 and J usage is TRBJ2-3, with D perhaps TRBD1 (5 bases). Germline-derived CDR1 and CDR2 are LGHNA and YSLEER. The CDR3 has 16 residues. V lost 1 base and J lost 2, with 13 bases in between. The CDR3, as DNA: TGCGCCAGCAGCCAAGGGGGCAGGGCACACACAGATACGCAGTATTTT. Translating gives CASSQGGRAHTDTQYF.